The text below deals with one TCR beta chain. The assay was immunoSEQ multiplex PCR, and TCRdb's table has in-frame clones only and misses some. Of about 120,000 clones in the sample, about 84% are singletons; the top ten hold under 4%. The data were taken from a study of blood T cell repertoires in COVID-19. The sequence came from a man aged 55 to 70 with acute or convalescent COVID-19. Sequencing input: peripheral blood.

CDR3 nucleotide sequence: TGTGCCAGCAGTTTTCGGGGAGGTGATTCACCCCTCCACTTT. Amino acid sequence: CASSFRGGDSPLHF. The chain combines TRBV27 with TRBJ1-6; D not resolved. With 3 bases removed from V and 8 bases from J, the gap between germline ends came to 11 bases. The CDR3 loop spans 14 amino acids. Germline lookup yields CDR1 MNHEY and CDR2 SMNVEV (reference sequence).